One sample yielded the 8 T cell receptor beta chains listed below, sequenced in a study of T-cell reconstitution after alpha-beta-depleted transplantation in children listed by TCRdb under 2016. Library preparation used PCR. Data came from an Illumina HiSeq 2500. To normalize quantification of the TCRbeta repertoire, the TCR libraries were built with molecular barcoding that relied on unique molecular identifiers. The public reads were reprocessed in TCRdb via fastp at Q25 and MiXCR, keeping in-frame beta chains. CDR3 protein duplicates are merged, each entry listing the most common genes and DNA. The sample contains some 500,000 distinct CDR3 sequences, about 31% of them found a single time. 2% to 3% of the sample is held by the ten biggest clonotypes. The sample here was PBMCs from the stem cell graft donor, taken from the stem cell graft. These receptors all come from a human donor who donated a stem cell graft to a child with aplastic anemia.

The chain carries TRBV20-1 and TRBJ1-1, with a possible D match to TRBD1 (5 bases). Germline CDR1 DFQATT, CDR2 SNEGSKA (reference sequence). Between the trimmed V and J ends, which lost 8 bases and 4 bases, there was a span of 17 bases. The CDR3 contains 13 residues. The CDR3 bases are TGCAGTCCTGCGGGACGGCAGTTCACTGAAGCTTTCTTT. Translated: CSPAGRQFTEAFF.

The CDR3 loop reads CASSPLGGGRSSEQFF. CDR3 nucleotides: TGTGCCAGCAGCCCCCTCGGTGGCGGGAGGTCCAGTGAGCAGTTCTTC. The V call is TRBV11-2, the J call TRBJ2-1; 8 nucleotides match TRBD2. J lost 9 bases, V lost 5 bases, and 15 bases had no gene match. The CDR3 has 16 amino acids. The germline CDR1 and CDR2 sequences are SGHAT and FQNNGV. Supplemented by reference TRBV11-2 and TRBJ2-1, the full variable domain reads EAGVAQSPRYKIIEKRQSVAFWCNPISGHATLYWYQQILGQGPKLLIQFQNNGVVDDSQLPKDRFSAERLKGVDSTLKIQPAKLEDSAVYLCASSPLGGGRSSEQFFGPGTRLTVL.

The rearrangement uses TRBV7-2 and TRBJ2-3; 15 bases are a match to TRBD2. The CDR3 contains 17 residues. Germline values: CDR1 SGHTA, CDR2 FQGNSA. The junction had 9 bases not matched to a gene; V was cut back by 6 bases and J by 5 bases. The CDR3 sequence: CASRRGLAGGPQDTQYF. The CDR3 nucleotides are TGTGCCAGCAGACGTGGACTAGCGGGAGGGCCTCAAGATACGCAGTATTTT.

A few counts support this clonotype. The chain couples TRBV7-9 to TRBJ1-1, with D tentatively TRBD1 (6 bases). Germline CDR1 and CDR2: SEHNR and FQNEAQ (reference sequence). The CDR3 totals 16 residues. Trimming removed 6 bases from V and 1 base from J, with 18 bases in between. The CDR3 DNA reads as TGTGCCAGCAGTCTCACAGGGAGTGGTGGGAACACTGAAGCTTTCTTT. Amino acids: CASSLTGSGGNTEAFF.

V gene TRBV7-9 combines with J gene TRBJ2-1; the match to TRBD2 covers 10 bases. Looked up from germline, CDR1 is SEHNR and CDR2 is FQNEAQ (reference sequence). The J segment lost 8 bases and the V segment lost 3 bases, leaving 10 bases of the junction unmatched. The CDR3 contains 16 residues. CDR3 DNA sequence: TGTGCCAGCAGCTTTATGGGGCTAGCGGGAGTCCATGAGCAGTTCTTC. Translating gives CASSFMGLAGVHEQFF.

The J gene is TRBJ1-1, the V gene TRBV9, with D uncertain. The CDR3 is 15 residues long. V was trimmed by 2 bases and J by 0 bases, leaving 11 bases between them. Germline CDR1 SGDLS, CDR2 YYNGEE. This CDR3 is CASSVGGDMNTEAFF. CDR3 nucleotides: TGTGCCAGCAGCGTCGGTGGCGACATGAACACTGAAGCTTTCTTT.

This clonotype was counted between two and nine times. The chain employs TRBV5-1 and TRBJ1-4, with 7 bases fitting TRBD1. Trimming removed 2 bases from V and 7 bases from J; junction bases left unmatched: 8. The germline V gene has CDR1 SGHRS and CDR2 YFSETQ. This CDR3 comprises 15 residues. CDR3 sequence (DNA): TGCGCCAGCAGCTTCTTCGGACAGGAGGGTGAAAAACTGTTTTTT. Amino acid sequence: CASSFFGQEGEKLFF.

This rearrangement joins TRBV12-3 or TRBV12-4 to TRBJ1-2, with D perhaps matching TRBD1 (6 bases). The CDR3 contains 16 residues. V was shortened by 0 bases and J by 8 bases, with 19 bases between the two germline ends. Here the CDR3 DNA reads TGTGCCAGCAGTTTAGCGCCCGGGCGGGGGCTACGAGGCTACACCTTC. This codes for CASSLAPGRGLRGYTF.